This T cell receptor beta chain comes out of a study of cytomegalovirus exposure and HLA in healthy donors. Study summary: Roughly 80 million unique TCRs from HLA-typed donors were held in an early data release. Study outcomes and limitations: Presence/absence analyses assumed roughly uniform sequencing depth across donors.

Though nominally healthy at sampling, donors likely had unrecorded immune exposures. This clone was seen a few times. The antigen remains undetermined. PCR primers comprised 60 Vbeta and 13 Jbeta primers. The data were produced by immunoSEQ multiplex PCR, yet TCRdb's version contains in-frame clones alone and is incomplete. The sample yields about 100,000 clones, around 82% seen once. Trimming took 3 bases from V and 7 from J; bases not matched to a gene: 6. The CDR3 runs 15 residues. CDR1 is MNHEY and CDR2 is SVGAGI in the germline V gene. Sequencing input: PBMCs. This chain uses TRBV6-5 with TRBJ1-4; 9 bases are a match to TRBD1. The receptor was derived from a woman aged 60-75 years in good health and CMV-seronegative. The CDR3 is CASSYSGTGIEKLFF. The CDR3 DNA follows: TGTGCCAGCAGTTATTCCGGGACAGGGATTGAAAAACTGTTTTTT.